Below, one TCR beta chain is given with its context. This sample stems from a study of cytomegalovirus exposure and HLA in healthy donors. Study-wide context: The 110 or so validation repertoires used a platform that matched the one used for the 666 first-cohort repertoires, as a later analysis reported.

Data came from immunoSEQ multiplex PCR; TCRdb stores just in-frame clones and leaves some out. This table holds roughly 140,000 clones, almost 90% found once. The junction had 13 bases not matched to a gene; V was cut back by 5 bases and J by 3 bases. Germline-derived CDR1 and CDR2 are LNHDA and SQIVND (reference sequence). The CDR3 is 18 amino acids. The clonotype was recovered from a woman between 18 and 29 years old in good health and CMV-seropositive. The chain carries TRBV19 and TRBJ1-6; 7 bases are a match to TRBD1. Sequenced: PBMCs. The CDR3: CASSLQSGTAVYNSPLHF. CDR3 sequence (DNA): TGTGCCAGTAGTCTCCAATCCGGGACAGCAGTCTATAATTCACCCCTCCACTTT.